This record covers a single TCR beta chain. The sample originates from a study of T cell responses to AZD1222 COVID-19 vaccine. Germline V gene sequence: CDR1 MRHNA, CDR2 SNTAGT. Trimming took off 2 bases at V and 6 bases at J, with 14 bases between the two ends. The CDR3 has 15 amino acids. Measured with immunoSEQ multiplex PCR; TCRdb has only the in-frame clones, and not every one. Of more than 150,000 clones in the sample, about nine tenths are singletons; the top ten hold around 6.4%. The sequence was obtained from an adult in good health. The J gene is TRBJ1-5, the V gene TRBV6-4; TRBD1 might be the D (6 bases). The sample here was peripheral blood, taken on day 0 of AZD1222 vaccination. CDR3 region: CASSDMAGDGQPQHF. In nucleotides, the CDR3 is TGTGCCAGCAGTGACATGGCAGGGGATGGTCAGCCCCAGCATTTT.